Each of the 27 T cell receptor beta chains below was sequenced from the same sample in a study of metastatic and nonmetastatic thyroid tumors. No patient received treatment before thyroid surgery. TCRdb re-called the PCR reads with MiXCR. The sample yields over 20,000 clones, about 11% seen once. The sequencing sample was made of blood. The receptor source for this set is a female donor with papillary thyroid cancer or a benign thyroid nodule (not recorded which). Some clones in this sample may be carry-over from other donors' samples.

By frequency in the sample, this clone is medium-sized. The CDR3 DNA is TGTGCCAGCAGTACCGGGACAGGGCGTCCCTATGGCTACACCTTC. It specifies CASSTGTGRPYGYTF. The chain links TRBV6-1 to TRBJ1-2; 9 positions agree with TRBD1. There are 15 residues in the CDR3. V shed 5 bases, J shed 4 bases, and the junction held 8 bases outside the gene matches. Germline CDR1 reads MNHNS; CDR2 reads SASEGT.

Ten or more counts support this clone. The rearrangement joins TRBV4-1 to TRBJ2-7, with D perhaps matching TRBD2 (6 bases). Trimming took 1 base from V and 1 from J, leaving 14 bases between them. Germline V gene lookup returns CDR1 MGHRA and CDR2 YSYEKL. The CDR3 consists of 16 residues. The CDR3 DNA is TGCGCCAGCAGCCAAGTATTTGCGGGGTTTTCCTACGAGCAGTACTTC. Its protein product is CASSQVFAGFSYEQYF.

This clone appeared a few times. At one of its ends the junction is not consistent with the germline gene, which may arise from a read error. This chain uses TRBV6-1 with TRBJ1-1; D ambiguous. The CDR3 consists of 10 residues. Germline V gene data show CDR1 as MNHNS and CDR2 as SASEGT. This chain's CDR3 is CAIGRTGAFF. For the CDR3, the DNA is TGTGCCATCGGGCGGACTGGAGCTTTCTTT.

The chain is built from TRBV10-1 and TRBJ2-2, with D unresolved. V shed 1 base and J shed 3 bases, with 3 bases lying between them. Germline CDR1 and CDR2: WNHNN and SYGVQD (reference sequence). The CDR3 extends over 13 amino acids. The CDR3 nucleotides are TGCGCCAGCAGTGAGTTCGACACCGGGGAGCTGTTTTTT. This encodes CASSEFDTGELFF.

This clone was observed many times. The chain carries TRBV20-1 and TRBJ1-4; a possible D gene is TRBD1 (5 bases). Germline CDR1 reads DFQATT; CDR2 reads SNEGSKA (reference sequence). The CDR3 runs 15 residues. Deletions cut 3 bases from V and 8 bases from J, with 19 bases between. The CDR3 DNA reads TGCAGTGCTAGTACCGGCGGGGGGGGTTGGGAAAAACTGTTTTTT. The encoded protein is CSASTGGGGWEKLFF.

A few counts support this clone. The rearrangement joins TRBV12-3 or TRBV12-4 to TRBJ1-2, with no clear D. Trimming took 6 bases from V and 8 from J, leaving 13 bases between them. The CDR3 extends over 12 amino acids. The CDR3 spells CASRRAFEGYTF. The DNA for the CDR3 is TGTGCCAGCAGAAGGGCATTCGAGGGCTACACCTTC.

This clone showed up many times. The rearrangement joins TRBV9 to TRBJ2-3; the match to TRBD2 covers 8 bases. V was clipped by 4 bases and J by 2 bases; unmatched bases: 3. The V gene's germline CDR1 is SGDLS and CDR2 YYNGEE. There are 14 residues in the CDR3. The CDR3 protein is CASSSGRDTDTQYF. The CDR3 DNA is TGTGCCAGCAGCTCCGGGAGGGACACAGATACGCAGTATTTT.

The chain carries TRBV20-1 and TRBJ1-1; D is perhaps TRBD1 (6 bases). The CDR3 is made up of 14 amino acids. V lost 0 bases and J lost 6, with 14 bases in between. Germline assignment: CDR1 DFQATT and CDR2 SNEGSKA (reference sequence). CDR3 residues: CSARDQGGGAEAFF. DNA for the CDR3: TGCAGTGCTAGAGATCAAGGAGGGGGGGCTGAAGCTTTCTTT.

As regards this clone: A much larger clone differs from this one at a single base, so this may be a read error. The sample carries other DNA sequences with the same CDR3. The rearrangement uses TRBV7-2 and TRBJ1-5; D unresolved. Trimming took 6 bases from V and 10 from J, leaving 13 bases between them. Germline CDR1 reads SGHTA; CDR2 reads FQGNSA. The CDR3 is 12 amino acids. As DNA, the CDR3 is TGTGCCAGCAGTCACGCCTCCGATCCCCAGCATTTT. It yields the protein CASSHASDPQHF.

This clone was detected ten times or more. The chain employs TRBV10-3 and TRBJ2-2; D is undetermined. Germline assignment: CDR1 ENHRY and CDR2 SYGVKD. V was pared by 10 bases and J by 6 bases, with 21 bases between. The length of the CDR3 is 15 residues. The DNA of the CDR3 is TGTGCCAGCTATTCAGAGGAACTTTTAGCCGGGGAGCTGTTTTTT. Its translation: CASYSEELLAGELFF.

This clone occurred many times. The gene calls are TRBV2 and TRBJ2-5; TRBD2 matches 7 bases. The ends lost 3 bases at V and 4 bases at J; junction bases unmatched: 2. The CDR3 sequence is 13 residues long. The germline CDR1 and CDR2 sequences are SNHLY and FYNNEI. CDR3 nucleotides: TGTGCCAGCAGTGACTTAGCGGGAGAGACCCAGTACTTC. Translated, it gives CASSDLAGETQYF.

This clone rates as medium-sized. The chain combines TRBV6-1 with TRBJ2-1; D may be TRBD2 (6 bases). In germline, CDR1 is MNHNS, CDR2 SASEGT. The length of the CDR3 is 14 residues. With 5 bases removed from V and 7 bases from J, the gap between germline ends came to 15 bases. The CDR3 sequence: CASSFGDLGNEQFF. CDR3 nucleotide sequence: TGTGCCAGCAGTTTTGGGGACTTGGGGAATGAGCAGTTCTTC.

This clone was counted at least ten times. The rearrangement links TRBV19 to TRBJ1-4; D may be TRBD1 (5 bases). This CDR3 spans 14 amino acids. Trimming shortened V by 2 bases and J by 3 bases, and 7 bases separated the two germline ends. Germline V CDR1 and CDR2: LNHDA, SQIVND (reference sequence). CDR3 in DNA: TGTGCCAGTAGTATATCAGGGTCTAATGAAAAACTGTTTTTT. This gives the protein CASSISGSNEKLFF.

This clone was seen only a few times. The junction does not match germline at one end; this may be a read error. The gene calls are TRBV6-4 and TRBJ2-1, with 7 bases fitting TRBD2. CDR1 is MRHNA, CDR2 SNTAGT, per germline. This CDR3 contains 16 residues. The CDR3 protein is CASSDDSGMAVDEQFF. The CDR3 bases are TGTGCCAGCAGTGACGACAGCGGGATGGCCGTGGATGAGCAGTTTTTC.

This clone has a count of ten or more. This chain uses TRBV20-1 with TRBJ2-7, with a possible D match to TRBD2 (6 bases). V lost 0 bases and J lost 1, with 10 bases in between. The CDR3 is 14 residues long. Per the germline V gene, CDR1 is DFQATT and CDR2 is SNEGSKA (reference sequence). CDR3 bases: TGCAGTGCTAGAGATGGCGGGACTTCCTACGAGCAGTACTTC. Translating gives CSARDGGTSYEQYF.

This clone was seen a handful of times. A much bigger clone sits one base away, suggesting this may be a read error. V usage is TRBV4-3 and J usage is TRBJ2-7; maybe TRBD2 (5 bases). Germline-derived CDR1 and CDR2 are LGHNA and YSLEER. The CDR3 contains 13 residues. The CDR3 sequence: CASSPTEDYGQYF. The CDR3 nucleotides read TGCGCCAGCAGCCCCACTGAAGACTACGGGCAGTACTTC.

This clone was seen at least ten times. DNA for the CDR3: TGCAGTGCTAACCCCCCGACAGGGGGAGAGGAAAAACTGTTTTTT. Amino acid sequence: CSANPPTGGEEKLFF. The V gene is TRBV20-1, the J gene TRBJ1-4; 9 nucleotides line up with TRBD1. Germline-derived CDR1 and CDR2 are DFQATT and SNEGSKA (reference sequence). V shed 4 bases, J shed 8 bases, and the junction held 11 bases outside the gene matches. The CDR3 runs 15 residues.

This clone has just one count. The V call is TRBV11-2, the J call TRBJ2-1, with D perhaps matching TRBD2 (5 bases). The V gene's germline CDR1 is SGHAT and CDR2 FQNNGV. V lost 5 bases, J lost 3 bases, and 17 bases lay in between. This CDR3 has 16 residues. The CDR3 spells CASSPRRAAVYNEQFF. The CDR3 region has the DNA TGTGCCAGCAGCCCTCGCCGAGCGGCCGTCTACAATGAGCAGTTCTTC. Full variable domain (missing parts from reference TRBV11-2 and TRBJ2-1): EAGVAQSPRYKIIEKRQSVAFWCNPISGHATLYWYQQILGQGPKLLIQFQNNGVVDDSQLPKDRFSAERLKGVDSTLKIQPAKLEDSAVYLCASSPRRAAVYNEQFFGPGTRLTVL.

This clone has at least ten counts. The CDR3 bases are TGTGCCAGCAGGATGGGCCTGAACACTGAAGCTTTCTTT. Residues: CASRMGLNTEAFF. The V call is TRBV6-1, the J call TRBJ1-1; D remains unclear. The CDR3 is made up of 13 amino acids. V was clipped by 6 bases and J by 0 bases, with 8 bases between them. Germline V CDR1 and CDR2: MNHNS, SASEGT.

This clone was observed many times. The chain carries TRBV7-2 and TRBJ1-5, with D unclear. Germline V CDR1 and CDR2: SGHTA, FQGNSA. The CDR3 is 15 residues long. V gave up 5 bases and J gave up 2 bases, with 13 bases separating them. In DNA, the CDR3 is TGTGCCAGCAGCCCCTCCGTGGGAGGCAATCAGCCCCAGCATTTT. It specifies CASSPSVGGNQPQHF.

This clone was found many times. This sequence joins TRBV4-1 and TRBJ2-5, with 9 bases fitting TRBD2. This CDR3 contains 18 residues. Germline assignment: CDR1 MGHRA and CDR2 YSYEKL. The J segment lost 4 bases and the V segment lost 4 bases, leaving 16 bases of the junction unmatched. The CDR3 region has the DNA TGCGCCAGCAGCCCCACCAGAGGTAGCGGGAGTGGCTCAGAGACCCAGTACTTC. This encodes CASSPTRGSGSGSETQYF.

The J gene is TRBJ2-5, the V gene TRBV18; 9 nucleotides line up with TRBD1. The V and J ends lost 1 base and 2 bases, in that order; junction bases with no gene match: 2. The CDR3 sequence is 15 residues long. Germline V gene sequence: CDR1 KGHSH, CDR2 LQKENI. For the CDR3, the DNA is TGTGCCAGCTCACCACGGGACAGGGATCAAGAGACCCAGTACTTC. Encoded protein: CASSPRDRDQETQYF. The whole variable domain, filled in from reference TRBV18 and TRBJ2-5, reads NAGVMQNPRHLVRRRGQEARLRCSPMKGHSHVYWYRQLPEEGLKFMVYLQKENIIDESGMPKERFSAEFPKEGPSILRIQQVVRGDSAAYFCASSPRDRDQETQYFGPGTRLLVL.

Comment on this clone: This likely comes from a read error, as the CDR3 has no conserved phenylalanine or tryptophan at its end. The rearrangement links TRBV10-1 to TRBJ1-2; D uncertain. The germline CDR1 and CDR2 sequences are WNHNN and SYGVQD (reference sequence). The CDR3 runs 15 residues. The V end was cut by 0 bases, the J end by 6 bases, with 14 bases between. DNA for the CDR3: TGCGCCAGCAGTGAGTCGGTGGAGGGCGACCATGGCTACACCATC. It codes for CASSESVEGDHGYTI.

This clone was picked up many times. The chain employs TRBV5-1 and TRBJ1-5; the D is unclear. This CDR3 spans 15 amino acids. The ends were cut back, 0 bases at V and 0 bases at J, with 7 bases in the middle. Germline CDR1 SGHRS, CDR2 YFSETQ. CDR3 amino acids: CASSLAGDSNQPQHF. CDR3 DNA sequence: TGCGCCAGCAGCTTGGCAGGCGATAGCAATCAGCCCCAGCATTTT.

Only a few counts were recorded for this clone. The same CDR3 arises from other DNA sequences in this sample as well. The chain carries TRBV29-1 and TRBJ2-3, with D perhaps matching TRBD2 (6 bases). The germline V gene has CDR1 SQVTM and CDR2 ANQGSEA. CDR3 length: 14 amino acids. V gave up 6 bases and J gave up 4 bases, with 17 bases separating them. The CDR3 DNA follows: TGCAGCGTCGCGGGACTGGCTGGATCAGATACGCAGTATTTT. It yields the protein CSVAGLAGSDTQYF.

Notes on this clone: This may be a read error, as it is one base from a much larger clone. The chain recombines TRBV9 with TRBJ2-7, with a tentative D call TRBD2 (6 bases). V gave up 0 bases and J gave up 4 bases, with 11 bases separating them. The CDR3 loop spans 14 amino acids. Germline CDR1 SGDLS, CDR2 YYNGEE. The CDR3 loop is CASSVDGRWYEQYF. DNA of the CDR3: TGTGCCAGCAGCGTAGATGGGAGGTGGTACGAGCAGTACTTC. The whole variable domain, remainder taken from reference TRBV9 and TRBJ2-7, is DSGVTQTPKHLITATGQRVTLRCSPRSGDLSVYWYQQSLDQGLQFLIQYYNGEERAKGNILERFSAQQFPDLHSELNLSSLELGDSALYFCASSVDGRWYEQYFGPGTRLTVT.

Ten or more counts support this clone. The CDR3 DNA is TGCAGTGCTATGAGACTAGCGGGAGGTTACAATGAGCAGTTCTTC. This gives the protein CSAMRLAGGYNEQFF. This chain joins TRBV20-1 and TRBJ2-1; 13 bases are shared with TRBD2. This CDR3 region has 15 residues. V dropped 4 bases and J dropped 4; count of bases not matched to a gene: 4. Germline-derived CDR1 and CDR2 are DFQATT and SNEGSKA (reference sequence).